Below are 2 T cell receptor beta chains sequenced from a single sample in a study of T and B cells in COVID-19 patients. TRB was amplified from about 250-500 ng of blood genomic DNA. Multiplex PCR with BIOMED2 TRB-A/B primer pools amplified TRB rearrangements. One entry per CDR3 protein, called by TCRdb with MiXCR from the multiplex PCR reads. Of 9,500 to 13,000 distinct CDR3 sequences detected, over 25% appear once; the ten largest clones hold 13% to 15%. Specimen: blood. Receptors were obtained from a human donor with active COVID-19.

This clonotype counts as medium-sized. The V call is TRBV18, the J call TRBJ2-3; TRBD1 matches at 9 bases. This CDR3 has 15 amino acids. In germline, CDR1 is KGHSH, CDR2 LQKENI. With V trimmed by 2 bases and J by 3 bases, 3 bases remained unmatched. This chain's CDR3 is CASSPSDRGTDTQYF. DNA of the CDR3: TGTGCCAGCTCACCAAGTGACAGGGGGACAGATACGCAGTATTTT.

The J gene is TRBJ2-3, the V gene TRBV24-1, with 12 bases aligning to TRBD2. Germline lookup yields CDR1 KGHDR and CDR2 SFDVKD. The CDR3 is 17 residues long. V gave up 3 bases and J gave up 3 bases; unmatched junction bases: 6. Here the CDR3 reads CATSDAGTSGPTDTQYF. In nucleotides, the CDR3 is TGTGCCACCAGTGATGCGGGGACTAGCGGGCCGACAGATACGCAGTATTTT.